This T cell receptor (beta chain) came from a study of blood T cell repertoires in COVID-19. The CDR3 has 14 amino acids. The germline V gene encodes CDR1 MGHRA and CDR2 YSYEKL. Losses at the gene ends were 3 bases for V and 5 bases for J; bases not matched to a gene: 6. The protocol was immunoSEQ multiplex PCR, while the TCRdb copy is restricted to in-frame clones and leaves out a portion. The data contain around 58,000 clones, around 90% of them singletons. The sample taken for sequencing was peripheral blood. This clonotype was sampled from a human donor with active COVID-19. The donor label of this sample is uncertain. The genes are TRBV4-1 and TRBJ1-1; 7 bases align to TRBD1. DNA of the CDR3: TGCGCCAGCAGCCAGCCGACAGGGCGGACTGAAGCTTTCTTT. This translates into CASSQPTGRTEAFF.